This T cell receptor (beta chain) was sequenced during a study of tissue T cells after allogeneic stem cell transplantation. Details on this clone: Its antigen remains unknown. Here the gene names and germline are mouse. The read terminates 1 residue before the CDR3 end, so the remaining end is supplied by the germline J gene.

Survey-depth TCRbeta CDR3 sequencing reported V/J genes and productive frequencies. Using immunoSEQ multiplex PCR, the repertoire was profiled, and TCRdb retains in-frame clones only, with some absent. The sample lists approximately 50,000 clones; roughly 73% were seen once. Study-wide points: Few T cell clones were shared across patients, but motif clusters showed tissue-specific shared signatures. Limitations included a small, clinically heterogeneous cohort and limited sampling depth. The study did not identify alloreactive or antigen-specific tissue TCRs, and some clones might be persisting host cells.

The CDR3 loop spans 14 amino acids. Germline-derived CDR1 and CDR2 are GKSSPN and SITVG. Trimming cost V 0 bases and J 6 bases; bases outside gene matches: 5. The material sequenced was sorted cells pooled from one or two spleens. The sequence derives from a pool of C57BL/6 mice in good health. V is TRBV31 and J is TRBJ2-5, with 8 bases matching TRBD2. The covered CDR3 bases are TGTGCCTGGAGTCTAGGGGGGGCGGCGGACACCCAGTAC. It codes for CAWSLGGAADTQY. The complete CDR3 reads CAWSLGGAADTQYF.